The 32 T cell receptor beta chains presented below share a single source sample, sequenced in a study of cytomegalovirus exposure and HLA in healthy donors. Measured with immunoSEQ multiplex PCR; TCRdb has only the in-frame clones, and not every one. Of 110,000 to 150,000 clones in the sample, about 89% were seen once. The source material was PBMCs. These receptors were collected from a man aged 18 to 35 in good health and CMV-seronegative.

This sequence joins TRBV7-8 and TRBJ1-4; no clear D. The CDR3 is 17 residues long. Germline-derived CDR1 and CDR2 are SGHVS and FQNEAQ. V was shortened by 4 bases and J by 4 bases, with 19 bases between the two germline ends. The CDR3 bases are TGTGCCAGCAGCTCCCCCCGGAGGTTCAGGAGTAATGAAAAACTGTTTTTT. Amino acids: CASSSPRRFRSNEKLFF.

This clone has a single count. This sequence joins TRBV27 and TRBJ1-5, with unresolved D. The CDR3 has 13 residues. V lost 6 bases to trimming and J lost 4 bases, with 10 bases between them. Germline V lookup: CDR1 MNHEY, CDR2 SMNVEV (reference sequence). The CDR3 region has the DNA TGTGCCAGCAGCACGGAGGTTAATCAGCCCCAGCATTTT. Its translation is CASSTEVNQPQHF.

The CDR3 bases are TGTGCCAGCAGTGGGCGGGAGGGCCACAATGAGCAGTTCTTC. This encodes CASSGREGHNEQFF. The gene calls are TRBV2 and TRBJ2-1, with TRBD2 matching over 9 bases. From germline, CDR1 is SNHLY and CDR2 FYNNEI. The CDR3 extends over 14 amino acids. V was pared by 4 bases and J by 5 bases, with 3 bases of the junction left unmatched.

This clone was seen a few times. V usage is TRBV9 and J usage is TRBJ1-1, with 7 positions matching TRBD1. Germline V gene sequence: CDR1 SGDLS, CDR2 YYNGEE. The CDR3 covers 14 residues. The trim removed 4 bases at V and 0 bases at J, leaving 3 bases unmatched. The CDR3 DNA is TGTGCCAGCAGCCCGGGACAGCTGAACACTGAAGCTTTCTTT. Its protein is CASSPGQLNTEAFF.

The genes are TRBV18 and TRBJ1-3, with 9 bases lining up with TRBD1. V was clipped by 4 bases and J by 4 bases; unmatched bases: 11. Per germline, CDR1 KGHSH and CDR2 LQKENI. The CDR3 consists of 17 residues. DNA of the CDR3: TGTGCCAGCTCACTCAACACCGGGACAGGGAGAGGAAACACCATATATTTT. Translated, it gives CASSLNTGTGRGNTIYF.

This clone was seen only once. The chain couples TRBV30 to TRBJ2-3, with 9 positions matching TRBD2. The trim removed 0 bases at V and 6 bases at J, leaving 4 bases unmatched. Germline V gene data show CDR1 as GTSNPN and CDR2 as SVGIG (reference sequence). The CDR3 covers 14 residues. The CDR3 DNA reads as TGTGCCTGGAGTGTCCTAGCGGGGTTCGATACGCAGTATTTT. Residues: CAWSVLAGFDTQYF.

The chain carries TRBV7-2 and TRBJ2-5, with 13 bases lining up with TRBD2. V dropped 4 bases and J dropped 4; count of bases not matched to a gene: 6. Germline loops: CDR1 SGHTA, CDR2 FQGNSA. The CDR3 runs to 16 residues. The CDR3 loop is CASSSGLAGVLETQYF. In DNA, the CDR3 is TGTGCCAGCAGCTCCGGACTAGCGGGAGTATTAGAGACCCAGTACTTC.

The V and J genes are TRBV29-1 and TRBJ1-5; 7 bases line up with TRBD1. The CDR3 covers 14 residues. The germline V gene encodes CDR1 SQVTM and CDR2 ANQGSEA. Trimming took 4 bases from V and 3 from J; bases not matched to a gene: 6. Here the CDR3 reads CSVALQGNNQPQHF. The CDR3, as DNA: TGCAGCGTTGCGCTACAGGGGAACAATCAGCCCCAGCATTTT.

This clone was observed a single time. The J gene is TRBJ2-2, the V gene TRBV15; tentatively, D is TRBD1 (6 bases). Germline assignment: CDR1 LNHNV and CDR2 YYDKDF (reference sequence). Trimming left V 4 bases short and J 8 bases short, with 20 bases between. CDR3 length equals 16 residues. CDR3: CATSKGPGQTAGELFF. The CDR3 DNA reads TGTGCCACCAGCAAGGGGCCGGGACAAACGGCGGGGGAGCTGTTTTTT.

The chain joins TRBV6-5 to TRBJ1-2, with D perhaps TRBD1 (5 bases). Germline CDR1 and CDR2: MNHEY and SVGAGI. Trimming left V 0 bases short and J 6 bases short, with 14 bases between. This CDR3 has 15 amino acids. CDR3: CASSYSGEGLNGYTF. DNA for the CDR3: TGTGCCAGCAGTTACTCGGGGGAGGGGCTGAATGGCTACACCTTC.

The V and J genes are TRBV11-2 and TRBJ2-2; D is possibly TRBD1 (6 bases). Per germline, CDR1 SGHAT and CDR2 FQNNGV. The CDR3 is made up of 14 amino acids. Trimming stripped 6 bases from V and 6 bases from J, with 14 bases between. This chain's CDR3 is CASSRTVTAGELFF. CDR3 bases: TGTGCCAGCAGTCGGACAGTAACGGCCGGGGAGCTGTTTTTT. Supplemented by reference TRBV11-2 and TRBJ2-2, the full variable domain reads EAGVAQSPRYKIIEKRQSVAFWCNPISGHATLYWYQQILGQGPKLLIQFQNNGVVDDSQLPKDRFSAERLKGVDSTLKIQPAKLEDSAVYLCASSRTVTAGELFFGEGSRLTVL.

This rearrangement joins TRBV5-6 to TRBJ2-4; 8 nucleotides agree with TRBD1. After removal of 4 bases from V and 6 bases from J, the junction contained 12 bases not matched to a gene. CDR1 is SGHDT and CDR2 is YYEEEE in the germline V gene. The CDR3 is 16 residues long. Here the CDR3 DNA reads TGTGCCAGCAGCGGACGCAGGGGGCGCATCTTAAACATTCAGTACTTC. This codes for CASSGRRGRILNIQYF.

The rearrangement uses TRBV6-5 and TRBJ2-3; D perhaps matches TRBD1 (5 bases). Trimming left V 6 bases short and J 10 bases short, with 23 bases between. CDR1 is MNHEY, CDR2 SVGAGI, per germline. This CDR3 has 15 residues. The CDR3 loop is CASSPDIFSDRAQYF. For the CDR3, the DNA is TGTGCCAGCAGCCCGGACATCTTCTCGGACCGGGCGCAGTATTTT.

The CDR3 sequence is CASKGLAIEQFF. CDR3 DNA: TGTGCCAGCAAGGGACTAGCTATTGAGCAGTTCTTC. The chain uses TRBV6-6 and TRBJ2-1, with 9 nucleotides matching TRBD2. V trimming: 7 bases; J trimming: 9 bases; junction bases outside the gene matches: 4. The CDR3 consists of 12 residues. Germline loops: CDR1 MNHNY, CDR2 SVGAGI (reference sequence).

The count of this clone is one. The rearrangement uses TRBV19 and TRBJ1-5, with TRBD1 matching 8 bases. The germline gives CDR1 LNHDA, CDR2 SQIVND (reference sequence). V trimming: 9 bases; J trimming: 6 bases; junction bases outside the gene matches: 13. The CDR3 covers 15 residues. The CDR3 loop reads CASENRGSGFQPQHF. The DNA for the CDR3 is TGTGCCAGCGAAAACAGGGGGTCAGGCTTTCAGCCCCAGCATTTT.

The chain links TRBV9 to TRBJ2-1, with 9 nucleotides matching TRBD2. Germline V lookup: CDR1 SGDLS, CDR2 YYNGEE. With V trimmed by 0 bases and J by 4 bases, 5 bases remained unmatched. The CDR3 contains 16 residues. The CDR3 nucleotides read TGTGCCAGCAGCGTAGTACCTAGCGGGAATTACAATGAGCAGTTCTTC. Translation: CASSVVPSGNYNEQFF.

The genes are TRBV7-8 and TRBJ2-2, with a weak D call TRBD2 (6 bases). The CDR3 is 17 amino acids. Germline V lookup: CDR1 SGHVS, CDR2 FQNEAQ. Trimming stripped 2 bases from V and 0 bases from J, with 13 bases between. CDR3 loop: CASSLRHSGANTGELFF. In DNA, the CDR3 is TGTGCCAGCAGCTTACGGCATTCGGGGGCGAACACCGGGGAGCTGTTTTTT.

The chain recombines TRBV5-5 with TRBJ2-3; 11 nucleotides align to TRBD2. CDR1 is SGHKS, CDR2 YYEKEE, per germline (reference sequence). This CDR3 contains 17 residues. V lost 0 bases, J lost 2 bases, and 5 bases stayed unmatched. DNA of the CDR3: TGTGCCAGCAGCTTGGGGACTAGCGGGCGGTTCACAGATACGCAGTATTTT. Translation: CASSLGTSGRFTDTQYF.

The CDR3 reads CASSVTGMEGEKLFF. CDR3 bases: TGTGCCAGCAGCGTGACAGGGATGGAGGGGGAAAAACTGTTTTTT. The chain is built from TRBV2 and TRBJ1-4; TRBD1 matches 7 bases. CDR1 is SNHLY, CDR2 FYNNEI, per germline. The junction had 12 bases not matched to a gene; V was cut back by 6 bases and J by 8 bases. The length of the CDR3 is 15 residues.

This clone was seen more than once but under ten times. The chain carries TRBV7-8 and TRBJ1-2, with 9 bases lining up with TRBD1. Germline V gives CDR1 SGHVS, CDR2 FQNEAQ. J lost 6 bases, V lost 5 bases, and 7 bases had no gene match. There are 14 residues in the CDR3. The CDR3 sequence is CASSPGTGLDGYTF. CDR3 in DNA: TGTGCCAGCAGCCCCGGGACAGGGTTAGATGGCTACACCTTC.

This clone has a single count. The CDR3 sequence is CSVGAGYEQYF. DNA of the CDR3: TGCAGCGTTGGGGCGGGTTACGAGCAGTACTTC. V gene TRBV29-1 combines with J gene TRBJ2-7; D may be TRBD2 (5 bases). Germline CDR1 SQVTM, CDR2 ANQGSEA. V was cut by 4 bases and J by 4 bases, with 8 bases left in between. The CDR3 is 11 amino acids.

This sequence joins TRBV12-5 and TRBJ2-1; D uncertain. The CDR3 runs 14 residues. Germline values: CDR1 LGHNT, CDR2 FRNRAP. Trimming removed 0 bases from V and 2 bases from J, with 5 bases in between. The CDR3 region has the DNA TGTGCTAGTGGTTTGGTACGCGCCTACAATGAGCAGTTCTTC. Translating gives CASGLVRAYNEQFF.

This clone has just one count. The chain is built from TRBV6-5 and TRBJ2-5; 8 positions match TRBD2. The CDR3 is 14 residues long. V shed 5 bases, J shed 5 bases, and the junction held 7 bases outside the gene matches. Per germline, CDR1 MNHEY and CDR2 SVGAGI. CDR3 loop: CASSKRTSRETQYF. CDR3 nucleotide sequence: TGTGCCAGCAGTAAAAGGACTAGCCGGGAGACCCAGTACTTC.

The chain has TRBV11-3 and TRBJ2-3, with a tentative D call TRBD1 (6 bases). CDR1 is SGHNT and CDR2 is YENEEA in the germline V gene. V lost 1 base and J 6 bases, leaving 23 bases between the germline ends. The CDR3 covers 18 residues. CDR3 sequence (DNA): TGTGCCAGCAGCTTAGGGGGGCTAGTAGCCGGAGGTGTGGATACGCAGTATTTT. It yields the protein CASSLGGLVAGGVDTQYF.

The chain employs TRBV5-1 and TRBJ1-2, with D hard to call. V gave up 0 bases and J gave up 7 bases, with 7 bases separating them. Germline CDR1 and CDR2: SGHRS and YFSETQ. The CDR3 covers 12 residues. The CDR3: CASSLERGGYTF. CDR3 nucleotides: TGCGCCAGCAGCTTGGAACGGGGTGGCTACACCTTC. Based on the CDR3 plus reference TRBV5-1 and TRBJ1-2, the full variable domain is KAGVTQTPRYLIKTRGQQVTLSCSPISGHRSVSWYQQTPGQGLQFLFEYFSETQRNKGNFPGRFSGRQFSNSRSEMNVSTLELGDSALYLCASSLERGGYTFGSGTRLTVV.

This sequence joins TRBV27 and TRBJ2-2; D is uncertain. Germline-derived CDR1 and CDR2 are MNHEY and SMNVEV (reference sequence). The length of the CDR3 is 14 residues. Trimming removed 2 bases at V and 2 bases at J, with 6 bases between. The CDR3 region has the DNA TGTGCCAGCAGTTTAGGCAGAAACACCGGGGAGCTGTTTTTT. Its protein is CASSLGRNTGELFF.

This clone was found a few times. This rearrangement joins TRBV9 to TRBJ1-1; D gene ambiguous. The germline V gene encodes CDR1 SGDLS and CDR2 YYNGEE. Between the trimmed V and J ends, which lost 4 bases and 4 bases, there was a span of 14 bases. The CDR3 runs 14 residues. CDR3: CASSPQWAVTEAFF. Here the CDR3 DNA reads TGTGCCAGCAGCCCCCAGTGGGCAGTCACTGAAGCTTTCTTT.

This clone was detected once. The gene calls are TRBV7-9 and TRBJ2-2, with D possibly being TRBD1 (6 bases). With 3 bases removed from V and 3 bases from J, the gap between germline ends came to 11 bases. The CDR3 covers 15 residues. CDR1 SEHNR and CDR2 FQNEAQ come from the germline V gene (reference sequence). The DNA of the CDR3 is TGTGCCAGCAGCTTTGAGACAGGCGACACCGGGGAGCTGTTTTTT. Its translation is CASSFETGDTGELFF.

This clone was seen a few times. The chain uses TRBV5-6 and TRBJ1-2; 10 bases line up with TRBD1. The ends lost 4 bases at V and 4 bases at J; junction bases unmatched: 10. Germline values: CDR1 SGHDT, CDR2 YYEEEE. The CDR3 consists of 16 residues. The CDR3 region is CASSPVPGQGFYGYTF. The CDR3 coding sequence is TGTGCCAGCAGCCCTGTGCCGGGACAGGGGTTCTATGGCTACACCTTC.

This chain uses TRBV2 with TRBJ2-2; 10 bases match TRBD2. The CDR3 runs to 15 residues. V shed 6 bases, J shed 3 bases, and the junction held 4 bases outside the gene matches. Germline V gene sequence: CDR1 SNHLY, CDR2 FYNNEI. Here the CDR3 reads CASRRSGGDTGELFF. DNA for the CDR3: TGTGCCAGCAGAAGGAGCGGGGGGGACACCGGGGAGCTGTTTTTT.

The chain couples TRBV2 to TRBJ2-7; 10 nucleotides align to TRBD1. With V trimmed by 6 bases and J by 6 bases, 8 bases remained unmatched. Germline CDR1 and CDR2: SNHLY and FYNNEI. This CDR3 has 14 residues. Here the CDR3 DNA reads TGTGCCAGCAGGGCGGACAGGGGGAAGTTCGAGCAGTACGTC. Translation: CASRADRGKFEQYV.

The chain combines TRBV4-1 with TRBJ2-1; D uncertain. Germline-derived CDR1 and CDR2 are MGHRA and YSYEKL. Trimming took 1 base from V and 7 from J, leaving 11 bases between them. The CDR3 runs to 14 residues. The chain's CDR3 is CASSQVIRANEQFF. CDR3 in DNA: TGCGCCAGCAGCCAAGTTATAAGAGCAAATGAGCAGTTCTTC.